Listed below are T cell receptor beta chains from one sample, sequenced in a study of early T cells in non-severe SARS-CoV-2 infection. TCRdb reprocessed the 5' RACE reads via MiXCR and lists one record per CDR3 protein. The sample comprises approximately 34,000 distinct CDR3 sequences, around 8% of which are singletons, and under 15% rests with the top ten. The sample in question was whole blood, obtained at baseline. The source of these receptors is an adult who was a healthcare worker with PCR-confirmed SARS-CoV-2 infection or an uninfected control (not recorded which). Both conserved end residues are trimmed from each CDR3. Each record gives: V gene, J gene, CDR3 length, CDR3 protein.

TRBV20-1	TRBJ2-3	13	SARVRGRGTDTQY
TRBV3-1	TRBJ1-6	14	ASSQKWGGENSPLH
TRBV4-3	TRBJ2-3	16	ASSQDVASGDPTDTQY
TRBV5-3	TRBJ2-7	13	ARSPVWQGPYEQY
TRBV11-2	TRBJ1-2	12	ASSFGGTPYGYT
TRBV4-1	TRBJ1-1	12	ASSEGQGPGEAF
TRBV12-5	TRBJ2-3	9	ASGFNAAQY
TRBV25-1	TRBJ2-5	11	ASSEGSQETQY
TRBV20-1	TRBJ2-5	10	SAGTAKETQY
TRBV29-1	TRBJ2-1	12	SVERGTVGNEQF
TRBV18	TRBJ2-5	12	ASSPRGRQETQY
TRBV20-1	TRBJ2-5	11	SAVDRRKETQY
TRBV19	TRBJ2-2	12	AVKGQASTGELF
TRBV12-3/TRBV12-4	TRBJ2-7	9	ASMRGREQY
TRBV9	TRBJ2-7	10	ASSARDDEQY
TRBV30	TRBJ1-1	10	AWGQVQTEAF
TRBV20-1	TRBJ2-1	9	SAGPYNEQF
TRBV30	TRBJ2-2	12	AWSGTATTGELF
TRBV29-1	TRBJ2-1	13	SADQKDRGNDEQF
TRBV4-3	TRBJ2-2	13	ASSQEQGYAGELF
TRBV12-3/TRBV12-4	TRBJ2-5	11	ASTSDSQETQY
TRBV4-3	TRBJ2-5	14	ASSLGNGGLQETQY
TRBV6-2/TRBV6-3	TRBJ2-1	14	ASSYSSPTLGNEQF
TRBV21-1	TRBJ2-1	14	ASTPVVLLGYNEQF
TRBV11-2	TRBJ2-1	15	ASSLDSRTSGGNEQF
TRBV12-3/TRBV12-4	TRBJ2-5	10	ASSRGMKTQY
TRBV27	TRBJ1-4	13	ASSFRGGRNEKLF
TRBV10-2	TRBJ1-1	11	ASSLGGDTEAF
TRBV10-3	TRBJ1-1	11	AISPGTFAEAF
TRBV7-9	TRBJ2-1	13	ASSPGQGTYNEQF
TRBV7-9	TRBJ2-6	17	ASSPEQGAGWSGANVLT
TRBV6-4	TRBJ2-3	12	ASSDSGGADTQY
TRBV7-2	TRBJ2-5	12	ASSLRGGGETQY
TRBV3-1	TRBJ1-3	11	ASSQRLENTIY
TRBV20-1	TRBJ2-7	13	SAPMRQGNRYEQY
TRBV7-9	TRBJ2-1	10	ASSFRVDEQF
TRBV7-2	TRBJ2-5	11	ASNRGATETQY
TRBV7-6	TRBJ2-7	12	ASSLAGTGVEQY
TRBV30	TRBJ2-5	12	ASSGQDNQETQY
TRBV4-3	TRBJ2-3	13	ASSRRHVEPDTQY
TRBV10-1	TRBJ2-3	11	ASGGTITDTQY
TRBV6-1	TRBJ1-2	12	ASSEAHRTGGYT
TRBV6-2/TRBV6-3	TRBJ2-7	12	ASSSTGPHHEQY
TRBV4-1	TRBJ1-6	10	ASSQPNSPLH
TRBV4-1	TRBJ2-2	14	ASSAHLGGRTGELF
TRBV20-1	TRBJ1-6	13	SAIDRQGDTSPLH
TRBV20-1	TRBJ2-5	14	SARTAQRGAGVAQY
TRBV12-3/TRBV12-4	TRBJ1-4	11	ASSLDRAEKLF
TRBV5-5	TRBJ2-1	13	ASSLERPSYNEQF
TRBV12-3/TRBV12-4	TRBJ2-1	10	ASSPLRNEQF
TRBV11-2	TRBJ2-2	16	ASRSLAGYQLNTGELF
TRBV7-6	TRBJ2-2	12	ASSFRTNTGELF
TRBV29-1	TRBJ2-7	11	SVSGQARYEQY
TRBV4-1	TRBJ2-7	11	ASSQDSTDEQY
TRBV7-2	TRBJ2-7	15	ASSLTSGGLLSYEQY
TRBV12-3/TRBV12-4	TRBJ2-2	12	ASMRGANTGELF
TRBV7-2	TRBJ1-2	13	ASSLPTGTGHGYT
TRBV7-2	TRBJ2-3	12	ASSLGGSRDTQY
TRBV20-1	TRBJ1-1	10	SSSRGDTEAF
TRBV6-6	TRBJ1-1	12	ASISGGFDTEAF